This passage covers 2 T cell receptor beta chains from one sample sequenced in a study of blood T cells in healthy people across ages. Through a sample-barcoded 5' primer and a J-beta primer mix, a second PCR was run for roughly 7 to 12 cycles. TCRdb ran MiXCR on the 5' RACE reads and lists one entry per CDR3 protein. The sample comprises about a million distinct CDR3 sequences, roughly 51% of which are singletons, and over 20% rests with the top ten. The sequencing sample was made of blood. The receptors stem from a woman aged 55-69 years in good health.

The V and J genes are TRBV20-1 and TRBJ2-1; 7 bases are shared with TRBD2. Germline-derived CDR1 and CDR2 are DFQATT and SNEGSKA (reference sequence). Unmatched junction bases numbered 11, after V lost 4 bases and J lost 5 bases. There are 15 residues in the CDR3. As DNA, the CDR3 is TGCAGTGCTAATCTCGTGGGAGGGATGAACAATGAGCAGTTCTTC. It is translated as CSANLVGGMNNEQFF.

This clonotype was counted only a few times. The chain employs TRBV11-2 and TRBJ2-3; D remains ambiguous. The CDR3 sequence is 12 residues long. Germline values: CDR1 SGHAT, CDR2 FQNNGV. V was shortened by 6 bases and J by 2 bases, with 6 bases between the two germline ends. The CDR3 DNA reads as TGTGCCAGCAGTCGTTACACAGATACGCAGTATTTT. It is translated as CASSRYTDTQYF.